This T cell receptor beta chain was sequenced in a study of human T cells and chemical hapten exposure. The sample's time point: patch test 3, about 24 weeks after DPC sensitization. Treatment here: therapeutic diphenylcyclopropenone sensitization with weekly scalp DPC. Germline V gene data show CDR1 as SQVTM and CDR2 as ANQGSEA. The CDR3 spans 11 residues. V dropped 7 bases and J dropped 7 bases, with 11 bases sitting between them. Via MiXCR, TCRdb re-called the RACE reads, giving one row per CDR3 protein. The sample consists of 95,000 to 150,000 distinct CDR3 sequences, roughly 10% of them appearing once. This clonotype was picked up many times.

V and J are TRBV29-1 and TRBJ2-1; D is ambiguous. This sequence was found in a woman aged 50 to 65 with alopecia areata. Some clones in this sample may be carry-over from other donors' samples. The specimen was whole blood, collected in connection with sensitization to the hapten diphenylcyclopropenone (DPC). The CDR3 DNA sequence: TGCAGCGCGAATGTGGGGAATGAGCAGTTCTTC. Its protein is CSANVGNEQFF.